These 13 T cell receptor beta chains originate from one sample sequenced in a study of glioma-infiltrating T cells. Using RNA template, CDR3s of TCR alpha and beta were amplified with iRepertoire arm-PCR. TCRdb independently ran MiXCR on the multiplex PCR reads; one entry per CDR3 protein. This repertoire shows around 100,000 distinct CDR3 sequences, 25% to 30% found once; its top ten account for 44%. Sequences were obtained from glioma tissue, nonneoplastic brain tissue, or PBMCs (not recorded which). These receptors were taken from a human donor with low-grade glioma or glioblastoma, undergoing nonglioma brain surgery, or in good health (not recorded which).

The gene calls are TRBV19 and TRBJ2-7; 7 bases match TRBD1. The CDR3 runs to 14 residues. Looked up from germline, CDR1 is LNHDA and CDR2 is SQIVND (reference sequence). V trimming: 5 bases; J trimming: 3 bases; junction bases outside the gene matches: 7. The CDR3 loop is CASSFSGGGYEQYF. CDR3 nucleotides: TGTGCCAGTAGTTTCTCAGGGGGTGGCTACGAGCAGTACTTC.

This clonotype occurred a few times. The rearrangement uses TRBV9 and TRBJ2-2, with no clear D. The length of the CDR3 is 12 residues. Germline values: CDR1 SGDLS, CDR2 YYNGEE. V shed 0 bases and J shed 11 bases, with 8 bases lying between them. In DNA form, the CDR3 reads TGTGCCAGCAGCGTAGCGGTCGGCGAGCTGTTTTTT. Its translation is CASSVAVGELFF.

The chain employs TRBV7-9 and TRBJ2-2, with D perhaps matching TRBD1 (7 bases). This CDR3 region has 15 residues. CDR1 SEHNR and CDR2 FQNEAQ come from the germline V gene (reference sequence). The V and J ends lost 5 bases and 1 base respectively, with 11 bases between them. The CDR3 loop reads CASSRQGGNTGELFF. The DNA of the CDR3 is TGTGCCAGCAGCCGCCAGGGGGGGAACACCGGGGAGCTGTTTTTT.

The chain recombines TRBV19 with TRBJ1-1; 7 bases fit TRBD1. After removal of 5 bases from V and 3 bases from J, the junction contained 12 bases not matched to a gene. From germline, CDR1 is LNHDA and CDR2 SQIVND (reference sequence). The CDR3 length is 16 residues. CDR3 bases: TGTGCCAGTAGTCCCCAGACAGGGATTGGGGACACTGAAGCTTTCTTT. This sequence encodes CASSPQTGIGDTEAFF.

As to this clonotype: This may stem from a read error, because a much larger clone lies one nucleotide away. V usage is TRBV5-8 and J usage is TRBJ2-5; D is possibly TRBD1 (6 bases). Germline loops: CDR1 SGHTS, CDR2 YDEGEE. The CDR3 consists of 16 residues. Written as DNA, the CDR3 is TGTGCCAGCGGCTTGGGGGCCGGGCGAATCCAAGAGACCCAGTACTTC. This encodes CASGLGAGRIQETQYF.

The rearrangement uses TRBV12-3 or TRBV12-4 and TRBJ1-5; 7 bases line up with TRBD1. Germline trimming cut 2 bases from V and 0 bases from J; bases unmatched to any gene: 4. This CDR3 has 16 amino acids. CDR3 coding DNA: TGTGCCAGCAGTTTAACAGGGGTGTATAGCAATCAGCCCCAGCATTTT. Translation: CASSLTGVYSNQPQHF.

This clonotype is a singleton in its sample. The chain joins TRBV19 to TRBJ1-6; a weak D match, TRBD1 (5 bases). In germline, CDR1 is LNHDA, CDR2 SQIVND (reference sequence). V was trimmed by 4 bases and J by 0 bases, leaving 13 bases between them. This CDR3 is 17 amino acids long. CDR3 sequence (DNA): TGTGCCAGTAGTACGGAGGGGTTGAGCTCCTATAATTCACCCCTCCACTTT. Translating gives CASSTEGLSSYNSPLHF.

A remark on this clonotype: Just one base apart from a much larger clone, this may be a read error. The chain employs TRBV29-1 and TRBJ2-1; D might be TRBD2 (7 bases). V was shortened by 0 bases and J by 4 bases, with 13 bases between the two germline ends. From germline, CDR1 is SQVTM and CDR2 ANQGSEA. The CDR3 runs 15 residues. In DNA, the CDR3 is TGCAGCGTTGAAGATCGGGGGGCCGGTTACAATGAGCAGTTCTTC. It yields the protein CSVEDRGAGYNEQFF.

This clonotype was counted between two and nine times. A much larger clonotype is one base distant, so this may be a read error. This sequence joins TRBV28 and TRBJ2-1; 9 nucleotides agree with TRBD2. The CDR3 totals 15 residues. With 6 bases clipped from V and 6 bases from J, the junction kept 9 bases outside the gene matches. Germline V gene data show CDR1 as MDHEN and CDR2 as SYDVKM. CDR3 sequence reads: CASSRAGGHPNEQFF. DNA of the CDR3: TGTGCCAGCAGCCGAGCGGGGGGCCATCCCAATGAGCAGTTCTTC.

This clonotype was observed at least ten times. CDR3 sequence: CASSLDSLSNQPQHF. The CDR3 DNA is TGTGCCAGCAGCTTGGACAGTCTTAGCAATCAGCCCCAGCATTTT. The chain employs TRBV7-2 and TRBJ1-5, with a tentative D call TRBD1 (6 bases). The germline gives CDR1 SGHTA, CDR2 FQGNSA. CDR3 length: 15 residues. Trimming removed 3 bases at V and 0 bases at J, with 9 bases between.

The chain carries TRBV10-2 and TRBJ2-3; D is undetermined. The CDR3 spans 12 residues. Germline-derived CDR1 and CDR2 are WSHSY and SAAADI. Trimming took off 7 bases at V and 5 bases at J, with 10 bases between the two ends. Here the CDR3 DNA reads TGCGCCAGCAATGAAGTAGGAGATACGCAGTATTTT. It encodes CASNEVGDTQYF.

This clonotype was detected ten times or more. The CDR3 is CASSLARPDTQYF. In nucleotides, the CDR3 is TGTGCCAGCAGCTTAGCTAGGCCAGATACGCAGTATTTT. This sequence joins TRBV7-2 and TRBJ2-3; D is undetermined. This CDR3 contains 13 residues. Trimming took off 0 bases at V and 4 bases at J, with 5 bases between the two ends. CDR1 SGHTA and CDR2 FQGNSA come from the germline V gene.

V is TRBV12-3 or TRBV12-4 and J is TRBJ2-2, with TRBD2 matching over 7 bases. This CDR3 is 13 amino acids long. Unmatched junction bases numbered 4, after V lost 7 bases and J lost 5 bases. CDR3 sequence (DNA): TGTGCCAGCATCTGGGGGGGGACCGGGGAGCTGTTTTTT. Its protein product is CASIWGGTGELFF.